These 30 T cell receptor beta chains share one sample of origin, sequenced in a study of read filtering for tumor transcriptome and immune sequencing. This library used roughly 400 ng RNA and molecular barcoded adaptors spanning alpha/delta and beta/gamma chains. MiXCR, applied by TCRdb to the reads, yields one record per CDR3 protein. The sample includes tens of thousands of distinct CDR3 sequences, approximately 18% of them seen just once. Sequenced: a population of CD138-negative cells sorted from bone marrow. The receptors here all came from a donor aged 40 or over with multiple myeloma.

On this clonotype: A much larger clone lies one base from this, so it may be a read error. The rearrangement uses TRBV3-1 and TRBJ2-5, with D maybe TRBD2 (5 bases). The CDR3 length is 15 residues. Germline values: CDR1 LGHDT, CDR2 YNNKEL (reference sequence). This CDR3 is CAGSQEVTREETQYF. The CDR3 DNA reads TGTGCCGGCAGCCAAGAAGTGACGCGGGAAGAGACCCAGTACTTC.

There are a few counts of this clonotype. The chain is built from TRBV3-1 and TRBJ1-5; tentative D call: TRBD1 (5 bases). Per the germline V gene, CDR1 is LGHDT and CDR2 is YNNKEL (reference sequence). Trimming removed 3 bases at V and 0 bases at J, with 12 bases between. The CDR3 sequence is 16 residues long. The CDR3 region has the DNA TGTGCCAGCAGCCATGGGGGAGGGCATAGCAATCAGCCCCAGCATTTT. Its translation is CASSHGGGHSNQPQHF.

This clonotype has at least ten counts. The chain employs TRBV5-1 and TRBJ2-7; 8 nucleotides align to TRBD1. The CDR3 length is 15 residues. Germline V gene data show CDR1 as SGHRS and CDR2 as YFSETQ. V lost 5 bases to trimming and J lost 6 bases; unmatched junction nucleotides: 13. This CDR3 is CASRISGQERGEQYF. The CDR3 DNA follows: TGCGCCAGCAGGATTTCGGGACAGGAGCGAGGCGAGCAGTACTTC.

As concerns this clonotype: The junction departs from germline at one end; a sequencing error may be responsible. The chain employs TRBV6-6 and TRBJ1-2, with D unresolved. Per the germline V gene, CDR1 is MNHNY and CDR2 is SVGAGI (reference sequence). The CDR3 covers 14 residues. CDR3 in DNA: TGTGCCAGCAGTCCGGACGGAGCAACGTATGGCTACGCCTTC. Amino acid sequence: CASSPDGATYGYAF.

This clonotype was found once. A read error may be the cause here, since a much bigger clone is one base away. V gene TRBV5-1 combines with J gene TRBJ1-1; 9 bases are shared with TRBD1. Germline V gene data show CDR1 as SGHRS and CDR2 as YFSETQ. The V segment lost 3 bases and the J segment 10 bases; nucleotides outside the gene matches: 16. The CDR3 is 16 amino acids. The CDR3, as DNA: TGCGCCAGCAGCTATGGACAGGGGTTCGGATTGGCTGGAGCTTTCTTT. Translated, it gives CASSYGQGFGLAGAFF.

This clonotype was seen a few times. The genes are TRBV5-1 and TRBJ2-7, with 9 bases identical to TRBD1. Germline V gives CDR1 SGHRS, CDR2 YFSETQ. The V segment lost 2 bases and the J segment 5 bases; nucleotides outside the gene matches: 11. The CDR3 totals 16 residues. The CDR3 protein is CASSLAPGQGFDEQYF. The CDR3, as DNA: TGCGCCAGCAGCTTAGCCCCGGGACAGGGCTTCGACGAGCAGTACTTC. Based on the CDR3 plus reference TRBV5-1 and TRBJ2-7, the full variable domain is KAGVTQTPRYLIKTRGQQVTLSCSPISGHRSVSWYQQTPGQGLQFLFEYFSETQRNKGNFPGRFSGRQFSNSRSEMNVSTLELGDSALYLCASSLAPGQGFDEQYFGPGTRLTVT.

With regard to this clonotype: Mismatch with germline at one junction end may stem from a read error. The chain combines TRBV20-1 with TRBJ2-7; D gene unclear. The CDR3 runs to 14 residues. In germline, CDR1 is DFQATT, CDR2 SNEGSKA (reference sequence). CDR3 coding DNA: TGCAGTGCTAGAGCGTGGGTCGAAGGCTACGAGCAGCACTTC. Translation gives CSARAWVEGYEQHF.

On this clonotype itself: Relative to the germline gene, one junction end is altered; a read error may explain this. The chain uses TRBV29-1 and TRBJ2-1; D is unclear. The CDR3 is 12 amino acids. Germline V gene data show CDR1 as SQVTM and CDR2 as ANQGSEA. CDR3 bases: TGCGGCGTAAAGAGCTCCTACAATGAGCGGTTCTTC. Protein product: CGVKSSYNERFF.

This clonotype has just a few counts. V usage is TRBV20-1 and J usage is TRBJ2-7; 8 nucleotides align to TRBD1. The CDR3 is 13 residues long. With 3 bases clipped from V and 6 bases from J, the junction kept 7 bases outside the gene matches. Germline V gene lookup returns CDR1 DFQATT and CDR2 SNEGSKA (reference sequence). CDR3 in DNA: TGCAGTGCTAGGGGCAGGGGGCGTAGCGAGCAGTACTTC. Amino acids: CSARGRGRSEQYF.

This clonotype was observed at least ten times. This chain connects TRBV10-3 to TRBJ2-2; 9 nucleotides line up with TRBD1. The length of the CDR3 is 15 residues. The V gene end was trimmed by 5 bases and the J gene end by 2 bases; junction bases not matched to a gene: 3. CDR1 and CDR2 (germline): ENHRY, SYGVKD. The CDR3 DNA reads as TGTGCCATCAGTCGACAGGGGGAAAACACCGGGGAGCTGTTTTTT. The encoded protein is CAISRQGENTGELFF.

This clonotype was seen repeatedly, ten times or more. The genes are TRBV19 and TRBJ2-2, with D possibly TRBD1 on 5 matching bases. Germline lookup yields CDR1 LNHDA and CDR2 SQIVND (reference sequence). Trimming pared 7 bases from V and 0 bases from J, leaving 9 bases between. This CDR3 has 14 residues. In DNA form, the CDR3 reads TGTGCCAGTAACAGGCTGCCGAACACCGGGGAGCTGTTTTTT. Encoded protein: CASNRLPNTGELFF.

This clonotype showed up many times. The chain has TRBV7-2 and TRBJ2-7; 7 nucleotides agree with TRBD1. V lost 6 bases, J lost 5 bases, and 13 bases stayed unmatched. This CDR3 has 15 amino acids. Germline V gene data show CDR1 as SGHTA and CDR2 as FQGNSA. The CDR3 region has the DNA TGTGCCAGCAGTCTACAGGGGTCCTCAGTCCACGAGCAGTACTTC. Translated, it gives CASSLQGSSVHEQYF.

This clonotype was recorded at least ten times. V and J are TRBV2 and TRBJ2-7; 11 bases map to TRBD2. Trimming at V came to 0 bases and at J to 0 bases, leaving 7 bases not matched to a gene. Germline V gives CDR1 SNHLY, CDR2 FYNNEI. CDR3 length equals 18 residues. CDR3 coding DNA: TGTGCCAGCAGTGAAGCGCTACTGACTAGCGGGAACTCCTACGAGCAGTACTTC. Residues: CASSEALLTSGNSYEQYF.

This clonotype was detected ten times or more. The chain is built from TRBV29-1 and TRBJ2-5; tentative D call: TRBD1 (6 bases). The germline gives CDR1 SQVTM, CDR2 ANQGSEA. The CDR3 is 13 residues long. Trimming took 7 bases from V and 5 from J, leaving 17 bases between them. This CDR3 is CSGLRGRAETQYF. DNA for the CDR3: TGCAGCGGTCTCAGGGGTCGCGCGGAGACCCAGTACTTC.

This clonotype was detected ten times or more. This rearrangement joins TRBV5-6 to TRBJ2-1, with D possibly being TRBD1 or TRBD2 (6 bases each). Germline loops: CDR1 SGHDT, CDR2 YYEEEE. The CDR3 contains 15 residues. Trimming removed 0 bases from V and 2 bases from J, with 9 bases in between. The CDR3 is CASSLEGGPYNEQFF. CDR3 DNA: TGTGCCAGCAGCTTGGAGGGGGGACCCTACAATGAGCAGTTCTTC. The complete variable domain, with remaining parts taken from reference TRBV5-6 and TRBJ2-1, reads DAGVTQSPTHLIKTRGQQVTLRCSPKSGHDTVSWYQQALGQGPQFIFQYYEEEERQRGNFPDRFSGHQFPNYSSELNVNALLLGDSALYLCASSLEGGPYNEQFFGPGTRLTVL.

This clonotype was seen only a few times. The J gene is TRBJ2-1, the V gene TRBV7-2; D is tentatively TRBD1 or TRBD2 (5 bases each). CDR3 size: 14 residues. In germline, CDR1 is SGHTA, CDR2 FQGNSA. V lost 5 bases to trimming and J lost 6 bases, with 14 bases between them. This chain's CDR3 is CASSHMGRSNEQFF. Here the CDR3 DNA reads TGTGCCAGCAGCCATATGGGACGAAGCAATGAGCAGTTCTTC.

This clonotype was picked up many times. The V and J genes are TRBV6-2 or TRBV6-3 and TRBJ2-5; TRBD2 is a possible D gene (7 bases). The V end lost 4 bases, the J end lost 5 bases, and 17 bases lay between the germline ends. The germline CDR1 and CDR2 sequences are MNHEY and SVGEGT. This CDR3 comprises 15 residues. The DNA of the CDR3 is TGTGCCAGCAGTTCTACGGGGGGCCTGAGCGAGACCCAGTACTTC. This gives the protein CASSSTGGLSETQYF.

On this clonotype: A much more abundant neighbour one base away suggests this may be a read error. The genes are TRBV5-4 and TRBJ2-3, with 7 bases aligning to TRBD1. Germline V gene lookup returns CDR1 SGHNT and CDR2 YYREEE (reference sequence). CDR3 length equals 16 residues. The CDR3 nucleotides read TGTGCCAGCAGCTCCCAACAGGGGATCGGCACAGATGCGCAGTATTTT. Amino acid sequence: CASSSQQGIGTDAQYF.

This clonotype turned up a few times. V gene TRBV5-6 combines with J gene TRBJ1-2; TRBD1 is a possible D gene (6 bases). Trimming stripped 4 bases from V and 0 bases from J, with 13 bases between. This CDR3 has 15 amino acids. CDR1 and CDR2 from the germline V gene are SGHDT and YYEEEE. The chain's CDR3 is CASSPQGRTNYGYTF. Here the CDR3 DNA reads TGTGCCAGCAGCCCCCAGGGGCGAACTAACTATGGCTACACCTTC.

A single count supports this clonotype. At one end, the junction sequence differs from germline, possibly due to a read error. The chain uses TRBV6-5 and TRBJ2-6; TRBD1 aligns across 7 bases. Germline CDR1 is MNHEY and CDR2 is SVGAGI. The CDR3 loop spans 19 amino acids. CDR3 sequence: CASSSRTGRGGSGADVLTF. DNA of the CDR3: TGTGCCAGCAGTTCGCGGACAGGACGAGGGGGATCTGGGGCCGACGTCCTGACTTTC.

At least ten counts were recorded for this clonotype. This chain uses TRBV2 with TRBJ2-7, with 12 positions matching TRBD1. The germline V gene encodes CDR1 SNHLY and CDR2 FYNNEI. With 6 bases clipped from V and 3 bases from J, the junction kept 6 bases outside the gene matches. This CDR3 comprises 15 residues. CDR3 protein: CASRGQGARNYEQYF. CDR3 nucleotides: TGTGCCAGCAGGGGACAGGGGGCGAGAAACTACGAGCAGTACTTC.

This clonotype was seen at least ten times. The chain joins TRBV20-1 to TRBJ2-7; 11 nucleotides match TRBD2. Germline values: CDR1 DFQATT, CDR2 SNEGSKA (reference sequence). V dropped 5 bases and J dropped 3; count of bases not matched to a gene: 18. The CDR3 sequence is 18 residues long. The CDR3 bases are TGCAGTGCTGACCCCCGGGATAGCGGGGGGGGTGCTTACTACGAGCAGTACTTC. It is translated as CSADPRDSGGGAYYEQYF.

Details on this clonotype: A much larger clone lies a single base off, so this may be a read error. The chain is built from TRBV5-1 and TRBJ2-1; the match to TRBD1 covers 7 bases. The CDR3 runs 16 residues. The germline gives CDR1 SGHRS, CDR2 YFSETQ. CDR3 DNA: TGCGCCAGCAGCTTTCCCCGGGACAGCTCCTACAATGGGCAGTTCTTC. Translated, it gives CASSFPRDSSYNGQFF.

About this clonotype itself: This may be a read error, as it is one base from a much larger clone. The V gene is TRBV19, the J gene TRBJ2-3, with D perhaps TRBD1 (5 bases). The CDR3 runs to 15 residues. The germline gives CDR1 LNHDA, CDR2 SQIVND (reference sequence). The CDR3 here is CARSIRRRGTDTQYF. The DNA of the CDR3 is TGTGCCAGGAGTATACGACGCAGGGGCACAGATACGCAGTATTTT.

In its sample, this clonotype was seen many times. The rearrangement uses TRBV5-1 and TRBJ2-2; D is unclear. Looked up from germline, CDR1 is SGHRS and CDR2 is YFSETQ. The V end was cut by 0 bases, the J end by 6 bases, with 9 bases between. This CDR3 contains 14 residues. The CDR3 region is CASSLDVGSGELFF. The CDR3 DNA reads TGCGCCAGCAGCTTGGATGTGGGGTCCGGGGAGCTGTTTTTT. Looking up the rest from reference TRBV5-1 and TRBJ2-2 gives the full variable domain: KAGVTQTPRYLIKTRGQQVTLSCSPISGHRSVSWYQQTPGQGLQFLFEYFSETQRNKGNFPGRFSGRQFSNSRSEMNVSTLELGDSALYLCASSLDVGSGELFFGEGSRLTVL.

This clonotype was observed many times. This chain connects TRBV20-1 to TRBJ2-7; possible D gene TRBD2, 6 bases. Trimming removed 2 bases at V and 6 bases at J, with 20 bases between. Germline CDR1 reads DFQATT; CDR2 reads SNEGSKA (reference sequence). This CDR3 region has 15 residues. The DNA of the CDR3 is TGCAGTGCTAGAAGTGGAGGGTCAGGCAAGGTCGAGCAGTACTTC. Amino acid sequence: CSARSGGSGKVEQYF.

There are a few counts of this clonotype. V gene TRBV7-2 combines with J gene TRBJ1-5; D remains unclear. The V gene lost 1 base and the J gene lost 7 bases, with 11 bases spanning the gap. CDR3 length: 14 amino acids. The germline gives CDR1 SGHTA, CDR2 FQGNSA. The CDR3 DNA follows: TGTGCCAGCAGCTTAGTCGTTGGTGACCAGCCCCAGCATTTT. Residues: CASSLVVGDQPQHF.

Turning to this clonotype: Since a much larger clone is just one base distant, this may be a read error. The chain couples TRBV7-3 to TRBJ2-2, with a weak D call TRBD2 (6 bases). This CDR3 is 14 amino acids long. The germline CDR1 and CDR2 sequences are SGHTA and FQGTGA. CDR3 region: CASSLGGVTRELFF. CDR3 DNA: TGTGCCAGCAGCTTAGGCGGGGTCACCCGGGAGCTGTTTTTT.

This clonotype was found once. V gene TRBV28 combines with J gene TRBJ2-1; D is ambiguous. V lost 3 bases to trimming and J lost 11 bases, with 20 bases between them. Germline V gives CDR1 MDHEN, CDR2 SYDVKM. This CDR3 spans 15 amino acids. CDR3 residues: CASSLVGRRRVKQFF. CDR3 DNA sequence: TGTGCCAGCAGTTTGGTGGGTCGGCGTCGAGTTAAGCAGTTCTTC.

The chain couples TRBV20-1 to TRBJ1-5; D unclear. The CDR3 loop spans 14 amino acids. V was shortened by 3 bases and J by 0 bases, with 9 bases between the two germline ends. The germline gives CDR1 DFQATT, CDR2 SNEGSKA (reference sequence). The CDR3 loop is CSARSGYSNQPQHF. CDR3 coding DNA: TGCAGTGCTAGGTCCGGTTATAGCAATCAGCCCCAGCATTTT.